The 2 T cell receptor beta chains below all came from one sample that was sequenced in a study of cytomegalovirus exposure and HLA in healthy donors. The study ran its PCR with 60 Vbeta and 13 Jbeta primers. Profiling relied on immunoSEQ multiplex PCR, and the TCRdb table lists in-frame clones only, not all of them. The data contain about 170,000 clones, roughly 81% of them singletons. The source material was PBMCs. These receptor sequences come from a man aged 25-45 years in good health and CMV-seropositive.

This clone was seen only a few times. This chain joins TRBV6-5 and TRBJ1-2; D not certain. Trimming took off 2 bases at V and 5 bases at J, with 6 bases between the two ends. The length of the CDR3 is 12 residues. Germline CDR1 is MNHEY and CDR2 is SVGAGI. This CDR3 reads CASSYGAYGYTF. DNA of the CDR3: TGTGCCAGCAGTTACGGAGCATATGGCTACACCTTC.

The chain recombines TRBV6-6 with TRBJ2-5; TRBD2 matches at 7 bases. Unmatched junction bases numbered 13, after V lost 6 bases and J lost 3 bases. CDR1 is MNHNY and CDR2 is SVGAGI in the germline V gene (reference sequence). The length of the CDR3 is 16 residues. The CDR3: CASRPSGAGAEETQYF. CDR3 in DNA: TGTGCCAGCAGGCCCAGTGGCGCGGGAGCCGAAGAGACCCAGTACTTC.